Listed below are T cell receptor beta chains from one sample, sequenced in a study of T cell responses to AZD1222 COVID-19 vaccine. Sequenced by immunoSEQ multiplex PCR; TCRdb stores in-frame clones only, minus some. Among 180,000 or so clones, just over 90% were seen once, and the ten largest hold about 1.5%. The sequencing used peripheral blood, collected 28 days after the second AZD1222 dose. These receptors were taken from an adult who received the AZD1222 COVID-19 vaccine. CDR3s include the opening cysteine and the closing phenylalanine or tryptophan. A D gene is named only where the DNA matches it firmly. Clone sizes are given selectively: once, few, many, or a class where the clone is expanded.

abundance	v_gene	j_gene	d_gene	CDR3aa	CDR3nt
.	TRBV5-6	TRBJ1-4	.	CASSLAGGWSEKLFF	TGTGCCAGCAGCTTGGCCGGGGGATGGAGTGAAAAACTGTTTTTT
.	TRBV7-2	TRBJ2-3	.	CASSLAEGRTDTQYF	TGTGCCAGCAGCTTGGCCGAGGGTAGGACAGATACGCAGTATTTT
.	TRBV30	TRBJ1-2	.	CAWSVGGQGGYTF	TGTGCCTGGAGTGTAGGGGGACAAGGCGGCTACACCTTC
few	TRBV29-1	TRBJ1-1	.	CSVDIRRLNTEAFF	TGCAGCGTTGATATACGTCGATTGAACACTGAAGCTTTCTTT
.	TRBV19	TRBJ2-7	TRBD2	CASSISSSGRSYEQYF	TGTGCCAGTAGTATTTCTTCCAGCGGGAGGTCCTACGAGCAGTACTTC
.	TRBV7-9	TRBJ2-2	TRBD2	CASTTAGGEDTGELFF	TGTGCCAGTACCACCGCCGGGGGGGAGGACACCGGGGAGCTGTTTTTT
.	TRBV18	TRBJ1-1	.	CASSQDFEAFF	TGTGCCAGCTCACAGGACTTTGAAGCTTTCTTT
.	TRBV7-2	TRBJ2-1	TRBD2	CASSFGTSAYNEQFF	TGTGCCAGCAGCTTCGGGACTAGCGCTTACAATGAGCAGTTCTTC
.	TRBV7-7	TRBJ2-1	TRBD2	CASSGGPYNEQFF	TGTGCTAGCAGCGGGGGGCCGTACAATGAGCAGTTCTTC
.	TRBV27	TRBJ2-7	TRBD1	CASSPTGGLGEQYF	TGTGCCAGCAGTCCGACAGGGGGCTTGGGCGAGCAGTACTTC
.	TRBV10-3	TRBJ1-2	.	CAISEAHGRSYGYTF	TGTGCCATCAGTGAGGCCCACGGTCGAAGCTATGGCTACACCTTC
.	TRBV7-9	TRBJ2-7	.	CASSPSYEQYF	TGTGCCAGCAGCCCCTCCTACGAGCAGTACTTC
.	TRBV28	TRBJ1-1	TRBD1	CASSLRGTGLTEAFF	TGTGCCAGCAGTTTAAGGGGGACAGGCTTAACTGAAGCTTTCTTT
.	TRBV19	TRBJ1-5	.	CASSILRGNQPQHF	TGTGCCAGTAGTATCCTCAGGGGCAATCAGCCCCAGCATTTT
.	TRBV5-1	TRBJ2-7	TRBD2	CASSLEGSGRVRHEQYF	TGCGCCAGCAGCTTGGAGGGTAGCGGGAGAGTACGGCACGAGCAGTACTTC
once	TRBV7-2	TRBJ1-1	.	CASSPELGQYTEAFF	TGTGCCAGCAGCCCAGAACTTGGACAGTACACTGAAGCTTTCTTT
.	TRBV6-5	TRBJ1-6	.	CASSYSGDSPLHF	TGTGCCAGCAGTTACTCAGGGGATTCACCCCTCCACTTT
.	TRBV3-1/TRBV3-2	TRBJ1-3	.	CASSRDPSGNTIYF	TGTGCCAGCAGCCGGGACCCCTCTGGAAACACCATATATTTT
.	TRBV2	TRBJ2-2	TRBD2	CASSELTGRAWGELFF	TGTGCCAGCAGTGAACTAACCGGGAGGGCCTGGGGGGAGCTGTTTTTT
.	TRBV6-4	TRBJ1-2	.	CASSDSRRSQGFYGYTF	TGTGCCAGCAGTGACTCCCGCAGGTCTCAAGGTTTTTATGGCTACACCTTC
.	TRBV25-1	TRBJ1-1	.	CASSERAGAENTEAFF	TGTGCCAGCAGTGAAAGGGCAGGAGCTGAGAACACTGAAGCTTTCTTT
.	TRBV7-2	TRBJ2-2	TRBD2	CASSPRREDRTGELFF	TGTGCCAGCAGCCCCCGGCGGGAGGACCGAACCGGGGAGCTGTTTTTT
.	TRBV6-2/TRBV6-3	TRBJ2-7	TRBD1	CASSYRLGQVSYEQYF	TGTGCCAGCAGTTATAGACTCGGACAGGTCTCCTACGAGCAGTACTTC
.	TRBV11-3	TRBJ2-5	TRBD2	CASSGSGREETQYF	TGTGCCAGCAGTGGTAGCGGGAGGGAAGAGACCCAGTACTTC
.	TRBV30	TRBJ2-1	.	CAWTRGTTNNEQFF	TGTGCCTGGACCCGCGGGACAACTAACAATGAGCAGTTCTTC
.	TRBV6-1	TRBJ1-1	.	CASSDLPGGGNTEAFF	TGTGCCAGCAGTGACCTCCCAGGAGGAGGGAACACTGAAGCTTTCTTT
.	TRBV20-1	TRBJ2-1	.	CSASRTGRDEQFF	TGCAGTGCTAGTCGGACAGGGAGGGATGAGCAGTTCTTC
once	TRBV4-1	TRBJ2-5	.	CASSQGGGRETQYF	TGCGCCAGCAGCCAAGGGGGAGGAAGAGAGACCCAGTACTTC
.	TRBV29-1	TRBJ1-2	.	CSVPAAGGYTF	TGCAGCGTCCCAGCGGCGGGGGGCTACACCTTC
.	TRBV7-2	TRBJ2-1	.	CASSLELAAHYNEQFF	TGTGCCAGCAGCTTAGAACTCGCCGCACACTACAATGAGCAGTTCTTC
.	TRBV7-9	TRBJ1-2	.	CAIQPGGGGYTF	TGTGCCATCCAACCCGGGGGTGGAGGCTACACCTTC
.	TRBV7-9	TRBJ2-1	.	CASREPGKRESYNEQFF	TGTGCCAGCAGGGAACCGGGAAAACGGGAATCCTACAATGAGCAGTTCTTC
once	TRBV3-1/TRBV3-2	TRBJ1-2	.	CASSQGAVYGYTF	TGTGCCAGCAGCCAAGGAGCCGTTTATGGCTACACCTTC
.	TRBV27	TRBJ1-2	.	CASSLDADSSIGNGYTF	TGTGCCAGCAGTTTAGACGCGGACTCCTCTATTGGAAATGGCTACACCTTC
.	TRBV19	TRBJ1-6	.	CASSLGPLRAYNSPLHF	TGTGCCAGTAGTTTGGGACCTTTGAGAGCCTATAATTCACCCCTCCACTTT
.	TRBV27	TRBJ1-1	.	CASSPRARSVPEAFF	TGTGCCAGCAGCCCTCGGGCCAGGTCCGTGCCTGAAGCTTTCTTT
.	TRBV4-3	TRBJ1-3	.	CASSQGRQTRSGNTIYF	TGCGCCAGCAGCCAAGGCCGACAGACACGCTCTGGAAACACCATATATTTT
once	TRBV19	TRBJ1-5	.	CASSAPGHPFGQPQHF	TGTGCCAGTAGTGCACCGGGACACCCTTTTGGTCAGCCCCAGCATTTT
.	TRBV7-2	TRBJ1-1	.	CASSVTRLNTEAFF	TGTGCCAGCAGCGTAACAAGGTTGAACACTGAAGCTTTCTTT
.	TRBV18	TRBJ2-7	.	CASSTDRTYEQYF	TGTGCCAGCTCAACGGATCGGACCTACGAGCAGTACTTC
few	TRBV5-5	TRBJ2-3	.	CASSFLGRTDTQYF	TGTGCCAGCAGCTTCTTGGGTCGCACAGATACGCAGTATTTT
.	TRBV2	TRBJ1-3	.	CASRLGNTIYF	TGTGCCAGCAGGCTCGGAAACACCATATATTTT
once	TRBV7-2	TRBJ2-3	.	CASSQSILGGTTDTQYF	TGTGCCAGCAGCCAAAGTATCTTGGGGGGAACCACAGATACGCAGTATTTT
.	TRBV4-2	TRBJ1-1	.	CASSQDWGRVNTEAFF	TGTGCCAGCAGCCAAGATTGGGGCAGGGTGAACACTGAAGCTTTCTTT
.	TRBV5-6	TRBJ1-5	.	CASSLARVRQPQHF	TGTGCCAGCAGCTTGGCCCGGGTGAGGCAGCCCCAGCATTTT
.	TRBV2	TRBJ2-7	.	CASSRSEHGYEQYF	TGTGCCAGCAGTCGGAGCGAGCACGGCTACGAGCAGTACTTC
.	TRBV30	TRBJ2-5	TRBD2	CAWSPSRLAGVVETQYF	TGTGCCTGGAGTCCTAGCCGACTAGCGGGGGTCGTCGAGACCCAGTACTTC
.	TRBV6-4	TRBJ1-2	.	CASSDSRGSHGYTF	TGTGCCAGCAGTGACTCGAGGGGGTCTCATGGCTACACCTTC
.	TRBV4-1	TRBJ2-2	.	CASSLLGGETGELFF	TGCGCCAGCAGTCTACTAGGGGGGGAGACCGGGGAGCTGTTTTTT
.	TRBV12-3/TRBV12-4	TRBJ1-2	.	CASSLGFNYGYTF	TGTGCCAGCAGTTTAGGTTTTAACTATGGCTACACCTTC
.	TRBV7-2	TRBJ1-3	.	CASRPGGTDGGNTIYF	TGTGCCAGCAGACCAGGAGGCACAGATGGCGGAAACACCATATATTTT
.	TRBV12-3/TRBV12-4	TRBJ1-1	.	CASSLPRYTEAFF	TGTGCCAGCAGTTTACCCCGCTACACTGAAGCTTTCTTT
.	TRBV6-2/TRBV6-3	TRBJ2-3	.	CASSSVGGGDTQYF	TGTGCCAGCAGTTCGGTCGGAGGAGGAGATACGCAGTATTTT
.	TRBV4-2	TRBJ2-2	TRBD2	CASSQDRAGGDTGELFF	TGTGCCAGCAGCCAAGATAGGGCGGGAGGGGACACCGGGGAGCTGTTTTTT
.	TRBV5-8	TRBJ1-1	.	CASSQGQGPNTEAFF	TGTGCCAGCAGTCAGGGGCAGGGGCCGAACACTGAAGCTTTCTTT